The sequence of this T cell receptor (beta chain) was determined in a study of T cells after yellow fever vaccination. Details on this clonotype: Its ends do not fully match the called genes, so a read error is possible.

In TCRdb, the 5' RACE reads were re-called with MiXCR into one record per CDR3 protein. The sample consists of around 320,000 distinct CDR3 sequences, approximately 4% of them appearing once. This sequence originates from a man younger than 35 who received the YFV17D yellow fever vaccine. The sample in question was PBMCs, obtained 15 days after the yellow fever booster vaccination.

Written as DNA, the CDR3 is TGTGCCAGCAGCCAAGACGGACTAGTGGTGGGAGAAAGCACAGATACGAAGTATTTT. Translating gives CASSQDGLVVGESTDTKYF. The rearrangement joins TRBV3-1 to TRBJ2-3, with 7 bases matching TRBD2. The CDR3 runs 19 residues. Germline V CDR1 and CDR2: LGHDT, YNNKEL (reference sequence).